This is a list of T cell receptor beta chains from one sample in a study of T cells in Graves' hyperthyroidism and ophthalmopathy. Each CDR3 protein gets one entry after TCRdb re-called the multiplex PCR reads with MiXCR. The table lists about 270,000 distinct CDR3 sequences, about 20% of them singletons. The material sequenced was blood. These receptors were obtained from a young man with Graves' ophthalmopathy. Each CDR3 is given with its conserved first and last residue. A D gene is named only where the DNA matches it firmly. Expanded clones are given a class, and other clones once, few, many or no size at all.

TRBJ1-3 TRBV2 . few CASSGVGNTIYF TGTGCCAGCAGTGGGGTTGGAAACACCATATATTTT
TRBJ2-1 TRBV2 TRBD2 . CASSELAGDYNEQFF TGTGCCAGCAGTGAACTAGCGGGAGACTACAATGAGCAGTTCTTC
TRBJ2-3 TRBV6-2/TRBV6-3 TRBD2 . CASSSRSSGSPSTDTQYF TGTGCCAGCAGTTCGCGCAGTAGCGGGAGTCCTAGCACAGATACGCAGTATTTT
TRBJ1-5 TRBV7-2 . . CASSLVLEQPQHF TGTGCCAGCAGCTTAGTGTTAGAGCAGCCCCAGCATTTT
TRBJ2-7 TRBV6-1 . . CASSRTISCEQYF TGTGCCAGCTCTAGGACTATTTCCTGCGAGCAGTACTTC
TRBJ2-7 TRBV28 TRBD2 . CASSLPGTSGRARHEQYF TGTGCCAGCAGTTTACCCGGGACTAGCGGGAGAGCGCGGCACGAGCAGTACTTC
TRBJ1-1 TRBV11-3 . many CASISGIGTEAFF TGTGCCAGCATCTCGGGGATCGGCACTGAAGCTTTCTTT
TRBJ1-2 TRBV6-1 TRBD1 . CASSVGQGSNYGYTF TGTGCCAGCAGTGTGGGACAGGGGAGTAACTATGGCTACACCTTC
TRBJ1-5 TRBV5-1 . . CASSPGTYLTGGNQPQHF TGCGCCAGCAGCCCCGGGACATACCTAACGGGGGGCAATCAGCCCCAGCATTTT
TRBJ2-3 TRBV12-3/TRBV12-4 . few CASSLAGPSTDTQYF TGTGCCAGCAGTTTAGCCGGGCCAAGCACAGATACGCAGTATTTT
TRBJ2-6 TRBV6-1 . few CASIGYDSGANVLTF TGTGCCAGCATCGGGTACGACTCTGGGGCCAACGTCCTGACTTTC
TRBJ2-1 TRBV15 TRBD2 . CATRLAGEEEQFF TGTGCCACGCGACTAGCGGGAGAGGAAGAGCAGTTCTTC
TRBJ2-3 TRBV9 TRBD2 . CASSRPSGSTDTQYF TGTGCCAGCAGCAGACCTAGCGGGAGCACAGATACGCAGTATTTT
TRBJ1-1 TRBV30 . many CAWRPQNTEAFF TGTGCCTGGAGACCTCAGAACACTGAAGCTTTCTTT
TRBJ2-3 TRBV20-1 . many CSASPVDTQYF TGCAGTGCTAGCCCCGTGGATACGCAGTATTTT
TRBJ2-3 TRBV20-1 . many CSARGPGNFPTDTQYF TGCAGTGCTAGAGGCCCAGGGAACTTCCCCACAGATACGCAGTATTTT
TRBJ2-3 TRBV29-1 . . CSDPSGPRGTDTQYF TGCAGCGATCCTTCGGGGCCACGGGGCACAGATACGCAGTATTTT
TRBJ2-7 TRBV20-1 TRBD2 once CSASGREAFLSEQYF TGCAGTGCTTCGGGGCGGGAGGCCTTCCTCTCCGAGCAGTACTTC
TRBJ2-1 TRBV11-1 . few CASSIPGRPHNEQFF TGTGCCAGTAGTATTCCGGGACGCCCCCACAATGAGCAGTTCTTC
TRBJ2-1 TRBV10-3 . . CAISLDTKGYNEQFF TGTGCCATCAGTCTCGACACAAAGGGCTACAATGAGCAGTTCTTC
TRBJ2-6 TRBV10-3 TRBD1 . CAISTGGAGANVLTF TGTGCCATCAGCACAGGGGGCGCGGGGGCCAACGTCCTGACTTTC
TRBJ2-2 TRBV30 . many CAWSVPYRATGELFF TGTGCCTGGAGTGTACCATACAGGGCCACCGGGGAGCTGTTTTTT
TRBJ2-3 TRBV20-1 TRBD1 many CSARGTGGPSDTQYF TGCAGTGCTAGAGGGACAGGGGGCCCTTCGGATACGCAGTATTTT
TRBJ2-3 TRBV20-1 . few CSASDQGKATDTQYF TGCAGTGCTAGCGACCAGGGAAAAGCCACAGATACGCAGTATTTT
TRBJ1-2 TRBV2 . few CASSDVQNGYTF TGTGCCAGCAGTGACGTCCAGAATGGCTACACCTTC
TRBJ2-3 TRBV11-2 TRBD2 . CASSFPTSGRGGTDTQYF TGTGCCAGCAGCTTTCCGACTAGCGGGAGAGGGGGCACAGATACGCAGTATTTT
TRBJ2-7 TRBV6-1 . many CASSARDPGLGEQYF TGTGCCAGCAGCGCCCGGGACCCCGGACTGGGGGAGCAGTACTTC
TRBJ2-7 TRBV11-2 . few CASSFRVGGNEQYF TGTGCCAGCAGCTTCAGAGTAGGGGGGAACGAGCAGTACTTC
TRBJ2-7 TRBV9 TRBD1 . CASSSGTGRAEQYF TGTGCCAGCAGCTCAGGGACAGGGCGGGCCGAGCAGTACTTC
TRBJ2-1 TRBV2 TRBD2 many CASSVLAGGNNEQFF TGTGCCAGCAGTGTCCTAGCGGGAGGAAACAATGAGCAGTTCTTC
TRBJ2-3 TRBV14 . . CASSQDRLTSTDTQYF TGTGCCAGCAGCCAAGATAGACTAACCTCCACAGATACGCAGTATTTT
TRBJ2-5 TRBV5-5 TRBD2 few CASSYTGTIGETQYF TGTGCCAGCAGCTACACCGGGACTATAGGAGAGACCCAGTACTTC
TRBJ2-3 TRBV28 . . CASRPDGTDTQYF TGTGCCAGCAGACCCGACGGAACAGATACGCAGTATTTT
TRBJ1-1 TRBV10-2 . . CASSDWQKNTEAFF TGCGCCAGCAGTGACTGGCAGAAGAACACTGAAGCTTTCTTT
TRBJ1-5 TRBV28 . many CASSLANPSKPQHF TGTGCCAGCAGTTTAGCAAACCCCTCCAAGCCCCAGCATTTT
TRBJ2-3 TRBV19 TRBD2 few CASSNYGLAGPTDTQYF TGTGCCAGTAGTAACTACGGACTAGCGGGACCCACAGATACGCAGTATTTT
TRBJ2-7 TRBV29-1 . . CSVGPTHYEQYF TGCAGCGTTGGCCCGACACACTACGAGCAGTACTTC
TRBJ2-3 TRBV30 . many CAWSYNFGGTDTQYF TGTGCCTGGAGTTATAACTTCGGCGGCACAGATACGCAGTATTTT
TRBJ1-2 TRBV12-3/TRBV12-4 . many CASSFGWADHVNYGYTF TGTGCCAGCAGTTTCGGATGGGCGGACCATGTTAACTATGGCTACACCTTC
TRBJ1-1 TRBV7-8 . few CASSQGQNLMNTEAFF TGTGCCAGCAGCCAAGGACAGAACCTTATGAACACTGAAGCTTTCTTT
TRBJ1-2 TRBV5-1 . . CATSPGDYGHTF TGCGCCACCTCCCCCGGGGACTATGGCCACACCTTC
TRBJ1-5 TRBV28 . many CASSSSFHGNQPQHF TGTGCCAGCAGTTCCTCTTTTCATGGCAATCAGCCCCAGCATTTT
TRBJ1-4 TRBV7-9 . . CASSQGRSEKLFF TGTGCCAGCAGCCAGGGACGGTCTGAAAAACTGTTTTTT
TRBJ2-7 TRBV6-1 TRBD2 . CASTHREDEQYF TGTGCCAGCACCCATCGGGAGGACGAGCAGTACTTC
TRBJ2-1 TRBV28 TRBD2 . CASSSIAGGRSEQFF TGTGCCAGCAGTTCCATAGCGGGAGGGCGGAGTGAGCAGTTCTTC
TRBJ1-6 TRBV3-1 . many CASSQGNSPLHF TGTGCCAGCAGCCAAGGAAATTCACCCCTCCACTTT
TRBJ2-7 TRBV5-1 . many CASSFQQASTYEQYF TGCGCCAGCAGCTTCCAACAGGCGTCGACCTACGAGCAGTACTTC
TRBJ2-5 TRBV30 TRBD2 many CAWSPSSGRWKTQYF TGTGCCTGGAGTCCTTCTAGCGGGAGATGGAAGACCCAGTACTTC
TRBJ1-2 TRBV12-3/TRBV12-4 . many CASSLTGTDPGGYTF TGTGCCAGCAGTCTAACCGGGACCGACCCCGGTGGCTACACCTTC
TRBJ2-2 TRBV28 . . CASTLTRVTGELFF TGTGCCAGCACCTTGACGAGGGTCACCGGGGAGCTGTTTTTT
TRBJ2-3 TRBV20-1 TRBD2 few CSARLAGNTDTQYF TGCAGTGCTAGACTAGCGGGAAACACAGATACGCAGTATTTT
TRBJ1-3 TRBV12-3/TRBV12-4 TRBD1 many CASSGRQGLGNTIYF TGTGCCAGCAGTGGGCGACAGGGCCTTGGAAACACCATATATTTT
TRBJ1-2 TRBV28 TRBD1 few CASSLRQGYDGYTF TGTGCCAGCAGTTTACGACAGGGGTACGATGGCTACACCTTC
TRBJ2-3 TRBV11-3 TRBD2 few CASSSREAGAIRSQYF TGTGCCAGCAGCTCACGGGAGGCGGGAGCCATCAGATCGCAGTATTTT
TRBJ1-2 TRBV4-1 . . CASSPAGQNYGYTF TGCGCCAGCAGCCCGGCGGGTCAGAACTATGGCTACACCTTC
TRBJ2-7 TRBV6-1 TRBD2 many CASSYVSGTSPGYEQYF TGTGCCAGCAGTTATGTATCCGGGACTAGCCCCGGGTACGAGCAGTACTTC
TRBJ2-4 TRBV6-1 . . CARSREGESQSIAKNIQYF TGTGCCAGATCTCGTGAGGGCGAATCCCAATCGATAGCCAAAAACATTCAGTACTTC